This T cell receptor beta chain was captured by sequencing in a study of cytomegalovirus exposure and HLA in healthy donors. Study-level results: Certain indistinguishable V segments, among them TRBV6-2 and TRBV6-3, were excluded.

Remarks on this clone: Its antigen is as yet unknown.

PCR amplification relied on 60 Vbeta primers (plus 13 Jbeta primers). Produced via immunoSEQ multiplex PCR; TCRdb's table is partial and in-frame only. The sample includes about 230,000 clones, approximately 82% seen only once; the top ten take approximately 0.62%. These donors counted as nominally healthy when sampled, but unrecorded immune exposures were likely. CDR1 and CDR2 from the germline V gene are MDHEN and SYDVKM. V lost 5 bases and J 1 base, leaving 11 bases between the germline ends. CDR3 length equals 14 residues. This clonotype was sampled from a woman between 35 and 50 years old in good health and CMV-seronegative. The sequencing sample was made of PBMCs. This chain joins TRBV28 and TRBJ1-1; perhaps TRBD1 as D (6 bases). The CDR3 coding sequence is TGTGCCAGCAGTCCCTTGGGACAGAACACTGAAGCTTTCTTT. It yields the protein CASSPLGQNTEAFF.